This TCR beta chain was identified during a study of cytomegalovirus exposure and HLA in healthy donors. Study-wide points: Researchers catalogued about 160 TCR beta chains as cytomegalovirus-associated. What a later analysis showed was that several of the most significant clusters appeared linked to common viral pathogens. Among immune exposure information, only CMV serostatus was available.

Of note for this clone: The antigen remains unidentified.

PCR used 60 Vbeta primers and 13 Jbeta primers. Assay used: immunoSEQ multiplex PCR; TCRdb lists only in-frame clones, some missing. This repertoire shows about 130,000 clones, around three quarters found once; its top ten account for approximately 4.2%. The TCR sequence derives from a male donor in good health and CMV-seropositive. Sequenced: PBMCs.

CDR3 loop: CAWSPGMNQPQHF. The CDR3 nucleotides are TGTGCCTGGAGCCCAGGGATGAATCAGCCCCAGCATTTT. This sequence joins TRBV30 and TRBJ1-5; D possibly corresponds to TRBD1 (5 bases). Germline CDR1 GTSNPN, CDR2 SVGIG (reference sequence). The CDR3 contains 13 residues. V lost 3 bases, J lost 4 bases, and 10 bases lay in between.